The clone carrying this T cell receptor beta chain was counted once. Its matching antigen is unknown. Repertoires were generated with immunoSEQ multiplex PCR, while TCRdb's copy carries only in-frame clones and drops some. The top ten hold approximately 22% of the sample, which has some 18,000 clones, around three quarters seen once. The data originate from a study of PD-1 blockade in classical Hodgkin lymphoma. Trimming took off 5 bases at V and 4 bases at J, with 8 bases between the two ends. This CDR3 contains 12 residues. Time point reported: cycle 4 day 1 (C4D1), after around six weeks of nivolumab. Exposure to brentuximab vedotin varied, and each patient had relapsed following autologous stem cell transplantation. Study findings and constraints: Complete responders matched newly diagnosed patients in baseline diversity.

Sequenced material: peripheral blood mononuclear cells (PBMCs), taken before the fourth cycle of nivolumab. The clonotype was recovered from a human donor with classical Hodgkin lymphoma. V is TRBV7-1 and J is TRBJ1-1, with D uncertain. TRBV7-1 is designated an ORF whose function remains uncertain. CDR3 loop: CASSPGGTEAFF. The CDR3 coding sequence is TGTGCCAGCAGCCCCGGCGGCACTGAAGCTTTCTTT.